This record concerns one T cell receptor beta chain sequence. Its antigen is still unknown. The data stem from a study of Graves' ophthalmopathy and Graves' hyperthyroidism. Study conclusions and caveats: In blood, most expanded thyroid clonotypes above 0.001 frequency were also detected. As the model predicted ophthalmopathy progression, it achieved a sensitivity of less than 71% and a specificity of roughly 73%.

Moderate-to-severe activity, CAS ≥3, NOSPECS ≥4 and a duration under 3 months were seen in donors with ophthalmopathy. The study excluded patients with other autoimmune diseases, uncontrolled infections, pregnancy or lactation. V lost 4 bases and J 5 bases, leaving 14 bases between the germline ends. Germline values: CDR1 MNHEY, CDR2 SVGAGI. CDR3 size: 14 residues. Using RNA transcripts, the TCR beta CDR3 regions were amplified. HTBI-primed RT-PCR formed the first round, and a multiplex PCR formed the second. Each CDR3 protein is one row after TCRdb ran MiXCR on the multiplex PCR reads. The sample carries under 200,000 distinct CDR3 sequences, less than 45% recorded once.

The sequence came from a woman in her 40s with Graves' ophthalmopathy. Sequenced sample: peripheral blood. V and J are TRBV6-5 and TRBJ1-2; D uncertain. The CDR3 here is CASSSRQRGYGYTF. Here the CDR3 DNA reads TGTGCCAGCAGTTCGAGACAACGGGGTTATGGCTACACCTTC.